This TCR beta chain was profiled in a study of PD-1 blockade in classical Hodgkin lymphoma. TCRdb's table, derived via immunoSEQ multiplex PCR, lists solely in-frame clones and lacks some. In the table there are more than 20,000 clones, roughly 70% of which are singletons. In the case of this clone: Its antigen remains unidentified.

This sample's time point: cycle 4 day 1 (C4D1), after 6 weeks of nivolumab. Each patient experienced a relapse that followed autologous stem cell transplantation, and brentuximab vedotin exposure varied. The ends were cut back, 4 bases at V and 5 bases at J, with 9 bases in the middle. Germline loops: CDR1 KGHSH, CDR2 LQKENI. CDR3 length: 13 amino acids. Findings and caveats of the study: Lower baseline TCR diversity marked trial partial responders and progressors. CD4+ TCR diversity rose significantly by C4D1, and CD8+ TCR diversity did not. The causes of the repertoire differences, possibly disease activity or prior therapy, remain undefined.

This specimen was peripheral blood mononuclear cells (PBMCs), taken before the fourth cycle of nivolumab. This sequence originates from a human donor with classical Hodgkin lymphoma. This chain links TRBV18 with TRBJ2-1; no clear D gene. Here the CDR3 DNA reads TGTGCCAGCTCACTACCGCCTCACAATGAGCAGTTCTTC. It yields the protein CASSLPPHNEQFF.